What follows are 4 T cell receptor beta chains derived from one specimen sequenced in a study of T cells in Graves' hyperthyroidism and ophthalmopathy. Template material for amplifying TCR beta CDR3 regions consisted of RNA transcripts. HTBI primers drove first-round RT-PCR of the TCR CDR3. TCRdb used MiXCR to reprocess the multiplex PCR reads, holding one entry per CDR3 protein. The table records 540,000 or so distinct CDR3 sequences, approximately 15% of them present only once. Source material: blood. These TCRs come from a woman aged 30 to 39 with Graves' hyperthyroidism.

This clonotype was detected many times. One end of the junction does not line up with germline, which may come from a read error. The chain links TRBV5-1 to TRBJ1-2; TRBD1 matches at 8 bases. Germline V gives CDR1 SGHRS, CDR2 YFSETQ. This CDR3 contains 14 residues. The CDR3 DNA reads TGTGCCAGCAGCCAACGGACAGGGAGCTATGGCTACACCTTC. It specifies CASSQRTGSYGYTF.

This chain joins TRBV3-1 and TRBJ2-2; D is possibly TRBD1 or TRBD2 (5 bases each). The germline CDR1 and CDR2 sequences are LGHDT and YNNKEL (reference sequence). V was shortened by 4 bases and J by 0 bases, with 12 bases between the two germline ends. The CDR3 loop spans 16 amino acids. CDR3 loop: CASSPPGRTNTGELFF. In DNA, the CDR3 is TGTGCCAGCAGCCCACCGGGACGGACGAACACCGGGGAGCTGTTTTTT.

This clonotype has at least ten counts. The chain has TRBV20-1 and TRBJ2-7, with a tentative D call TRBD1 (6 bases). Trimming cost V 3 bases and J 6 bases, with 12 bases left between them. From germline, CDR1 is DFQATT and CDR2 SNEGSKA (reference sequence). The CDR3 loop spans 12 amino acids. CDR3 DNA sequence: TGCAGTGCTAGTCAGGGGATGGTCGAGCAGTACTTC. It yields the protein CSASQGMVEQYF.

This clonotype was recorded many times. The V gene is TRBV13, the J gene TRBJ2-5, with 8 bases that match TRBD1. The CDR3 extends over 13 amino acids. Trimming cost V 6 bases and J 5 bases; bases outside gene matches: 5. The germline CDR1 and CDR2 sequences are PRHDT and FYEKMQ (reference sequence). CDR3 coding DNA: TGTGCCAGCAGTTCGGACAGGGACGAGACCCAGTACTTC. This sequence encodes CASSSDRDETQYF.